The clone carrying this T cell receptor (beta chain) turned up a few times. What it binds is unknown. This record belongs to a study of T-cell memory formation after mild COVID-19. Each CDR3 protein is one row after TCRdb ran MiXCR on the 5' RACE reads. The sample carries under 300,000 distinct CDR3 sequences, around 17% recorded once. Per germline, CDR1 SGHTA and CDR2 FQGTGA. The CDR3 extends over 13 amino acids. The V end lost 0 bases, the J end lost 9 bases, and 9 bases lay between the germline ends. The study, taken as a whole, reports: Clones that shrank (day 15 to 85) were balanced CD4/CD8, whereas later expanders leaned CD4+. There were some responding clones in pre-infection memory, which suggested that cross-reactive memory had joined.

V gene TRBV7-3 combines with J gene TRBJ2-1; tentatively, D is TRBD2 (6 bases). The source is a man aged 18 to 35 who had mild COVID-19 (a few samples of this study predate the infection). Cell type and time point are not known. Input material: PBMCs or a T cell subset sorted from them (not recorded which). The chain's CDR3 is CASSLTAGGEQFF. The CDR3 nucleotides are TGTGCCAGCAGCTTAACGGCCGGGGGTGAGCAGTTCTTC.